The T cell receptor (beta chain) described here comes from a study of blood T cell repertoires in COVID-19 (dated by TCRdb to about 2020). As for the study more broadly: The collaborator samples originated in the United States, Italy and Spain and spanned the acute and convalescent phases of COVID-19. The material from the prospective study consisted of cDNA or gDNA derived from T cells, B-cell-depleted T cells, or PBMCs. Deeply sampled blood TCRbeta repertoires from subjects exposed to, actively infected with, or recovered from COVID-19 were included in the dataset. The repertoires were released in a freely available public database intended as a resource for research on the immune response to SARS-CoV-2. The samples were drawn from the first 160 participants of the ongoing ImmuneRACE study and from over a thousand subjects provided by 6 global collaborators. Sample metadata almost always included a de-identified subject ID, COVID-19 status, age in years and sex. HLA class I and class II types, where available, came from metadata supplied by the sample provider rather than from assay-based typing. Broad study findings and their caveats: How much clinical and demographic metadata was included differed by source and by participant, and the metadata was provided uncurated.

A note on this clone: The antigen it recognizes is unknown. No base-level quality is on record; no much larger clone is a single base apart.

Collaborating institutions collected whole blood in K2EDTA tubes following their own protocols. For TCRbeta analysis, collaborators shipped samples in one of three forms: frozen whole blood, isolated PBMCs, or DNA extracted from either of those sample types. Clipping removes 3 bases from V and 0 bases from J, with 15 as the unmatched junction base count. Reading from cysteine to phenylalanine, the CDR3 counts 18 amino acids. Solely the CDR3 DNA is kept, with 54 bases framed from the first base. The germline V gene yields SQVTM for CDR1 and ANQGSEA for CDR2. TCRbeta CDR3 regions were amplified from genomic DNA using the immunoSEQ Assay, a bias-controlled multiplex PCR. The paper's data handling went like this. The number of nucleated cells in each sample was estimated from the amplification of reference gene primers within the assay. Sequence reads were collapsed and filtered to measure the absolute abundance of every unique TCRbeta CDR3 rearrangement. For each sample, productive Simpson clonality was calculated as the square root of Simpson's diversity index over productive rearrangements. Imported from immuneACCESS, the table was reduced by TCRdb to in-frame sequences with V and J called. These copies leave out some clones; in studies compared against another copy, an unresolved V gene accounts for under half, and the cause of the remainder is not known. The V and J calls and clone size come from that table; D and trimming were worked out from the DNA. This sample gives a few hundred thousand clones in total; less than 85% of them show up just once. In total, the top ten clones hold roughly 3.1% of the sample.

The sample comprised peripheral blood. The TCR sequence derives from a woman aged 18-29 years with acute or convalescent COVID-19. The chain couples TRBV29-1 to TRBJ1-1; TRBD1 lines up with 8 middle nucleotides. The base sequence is TGCAGCGTTGACAGGTCGCAGGGGGCTTCGTACGTGAACACTGAAGCTTTCTTT. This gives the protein CSVDRSQGASYVNTEAFF.